Below, 16 T cell receptor beta chains from the same sample are listed, as sequenced in a study of cytomegalovirus exposure and HLA in healthy donors. Vbeta (60) and Jbeta (13) primers were used in the PCR. Clones were read by immunoSEQ multiplex PCR, and TCRdb kept only the in-frame ones, dropping some. Found here are over 80,000 clones, roughly 63% of them singletons; the top ten hold 5.5% to 6%. Sample: PBMCs. The receptors were sampled from a boy younger than 18 in good health and CMV-seropositive.

There are a few counts of this clone. The chain couples TRBV6-5 to TRBJ1-2; possibly TRBD1 for D (6 bases). This CDR3 has 13 residues. Germline-derived CDR1 and CDR2 are MNHEY and SVGAGI. Trimming took 2 bases from V and 4 from J, leaving 8 bases between them. CDR3: CASSYGRGYGYTF. The CDR3 coding sequence is TGTGCCAGCAGTTACGGCAGGGGCTATGGCTACACCTTC.

The chain employs TRBV7-9 and TRBJ1-3, with D uncertain. Per germline, CDR1 SEHNR and CDR2 FQNEAQ (reference sequence). V lost 0 bases, J lost 4 bases, and 16 bases lay in between. There are 17 residues in the CDR3. The CDR3 here is CASSLARRRCGGNTIYF. CDR3 nucleotide sequence: TGTGCCAGCAGCTTAGCGCGTAGGAGGTGTGGAGGAAACACCATATATTTT.

The chain couples TRBV15 to TRBJ2-7; 9 bases fit TRBD2. The CDR3 contains 17 residues. Germline V gene lookup returns CDR1 LNHNV and CDR2 YYDKDF (reference sequence). The V segment lost 0 bases and the J segment 0 bases; nucleotides outside the gene matches: 6. In DNA, the CDR3 is TGTGCCACCAGCAGAGATAGGATAGCGGGGGCCTCCTACGAGCAGTACTTC. Translated, it gives CATSRDRIAGASYEQYF. Full variable domain (outside the CDR3, taken from reference TRBV15 and TRBJ2-7): DAMVIQNPRYQVTQFGKPVTLSCSQTLNHNVMYWYQQKSSQAPKLLFHYYDKDFNNEADTPDNFQSRRPNTSFCFLDIRSPGLGDTAMYLCATSRDRIAGASYEQYFGPGTRLTVT.

The chain is built from TRBV15 and TRBJ1-3; 7 nucleotides align to TRBD1. The CDR3 loop spans 14 amino acids. CDR1 is LNHNV, CDR2 YYDKDF, per germline (reference sequence). With V trimmed by 7 bases and J by 2 bases, 5 bases remained unmatched. This CDR3 reads CATTLDRAGNTIYF. CDR3 in DNA: TGTGCCACCACCCTAGACAGGGCTGGAAACACCATATATTTT.

The V call is TRBV18, the J call TRBJ2-1; TRBD2 is a possible D gene (5 bases). The CDR3 runs 11 residues. With 3 bases removed from V and 8 bases from J, the gap between germline ends came to 5 bases. Germline CDR1 reads KGHSH; CDR2 reads LQKENI. The CDR3 is CASSPRDEQFF. DNA for the CDR3: TGTGCCAGCTCACCGAGGGATGAGCAGTTCTTC.

The chain combines TRBV19 with TRBJ1-6, with D maybe TRBD1 (5 bases). Trimming stripped 5 bases from V and 8 bases from J, with 16 bases between. This CDR3 has 15 amino acids. Germline CDR1 and CDR2: LNHDA and SQIVND (reference sequence). The CDR3 sequence: CASSLRQRPDSPLHF. CDR3 in DNA: TGTGCCAGTAGTTTGCGACAGAGACCTGATTCACCCCTCCACTTT.

The genes are TRBV15 and TRBJ1-3; D is perhaps TRBD1 (6 bases). Trimming stripped 0 bases from V and 3 bases from J, with 12 bases between. The V gene's germline CDR1 is LNHNV and CDR2 YYDKDF (reference sequence). CDR3 size: 16 residues. This chain's CDR3 is CATSRDNRASGNTIYF. CDR3 DNA: TGTGCCACCAGCAGAGATAACAGGGCGAGTGGAAACACCATATATTTT.

This clone was seen only once. The chain is built from TRBV5-1 and TRBJ1-1, with 9 positions matching TRBD1. Germline CDR1 and CDR2: SGHRS and YFSETQ. The trim removed 6 bases at V and 3 bases at J, leaving 12 bases unmatched. This CDR3 contains 16 residues. For the CDR3, the DNA is TGCGCCAGCAAGAGGACAGGGGCGAGTGAGGACACTGAAGCTTTCTTT. This encodes CASKRTGASEDTEAFF.

The chain recombines TRBV11-1 with TRBJ2-5, with a tentative D call TRBD1 (6 bases). The CDR3 is 16 amino acids. V was cut by 2 bases and J by 6 bases, with 19 bases left in between. The germline V gene encodes CDR1 SGHAT and CDR2 FQDESV (reference sequence). CDR3 protein: CASSLTRNRVGQTQYF. CDR3 sequence (DNA): TGTGCCAGCAGCTTAACCCGTAACAGGGTCGGGCAGACCCAGTACTTC. The entire variable domain, with the rest obtained from reference TRBV11-1 and TRBJ2-5, is as follows: EAEVAQSPRYKITEKSQAVAFWCDPISGHATLYWYRQILGQGPELLVQFQDESVVDDSQLPKDRFSAERLKGVDSTLKIQPAELGDSAMYLCASSLTRNRVGQTQYFGPGTRLLVL.

This clone was seen only once. The chain joins TRBV7-9 to TRBJ1-4, with a weak D call TRBD1 (5 bases). This CDR3 region has 17 residues. V shed 2 bases and J shed 4 bases, with 17 bases lying between them. The germline V gene encodes CDR1 SEHNR and CDR2 FQNEAQ (reference sequence). CDR3 sequence (DNA): TGTGCCAGCAGCTTACCCTCCGACAGTTTTTATAATGAAAAACTGTTTTTT. As protein: CASSLPSDSFYNEKLFF.

This sequence joins TRBV19 and TRBJ1-1; possible D gene TRBD1, 6 bases. V gave up 7 bases and J gave up 8 bases, with 17 bases separating them. CDR1 is LNHDA, CDR2 SQIVND, per germline (reference sequence). CDR3 length equals 13 residues. CDR3 amino acids: CASMGRQVDEAFF. The CDR3 DNA reads as TGTGCCAGTATGGGGCGACAGGTCGACGAAGCTTTCTTT. Combining the CDR3 with reference TRBV19 and TRBJ1-1 gives the whole variable domain DGGITQSPKYLFRKEGQNVTLSCEQNLNHDAMYWYRQDPGQGLRLIYYSQIVNDFQKGDIAEGYSVSREKKESFPLTVTSAQKNPTAFYLCASMGRQVDEAFFGQGTRLTVV.

This clone was seen only once. The rearrangement joins TRBV5-4 to TRBJ1-2; the D gene is possibly TRBD1 (6 bases). The V gene's germline CDR1 is SGHNT and CDR2 YYREEE (reference sequence). This CDR3 has 13 residues. The ends were cut back, 4 bases at V and 6 bases at J, with 13 bases in the middle. The DNA for the CDR3 is TGTGCCAGCAGCCCCGGGACACGGGATGGCTACACCTTC. It translates to CASSPGTRDGYTF.

The chain joins TRBV5-1 to TRBJ2-7, with 9 bases aligning to TRBD2. The CDR3 runs 20 residues. Germline V lookup: CDR1 SGHRS, CDR2 YFSETQ. The ends lost 1 base at V and 2 bases at J; junction bases unmatched: 19. The CDR3 here is CASSLYSPLGLALSAYEQYF. The CDR3 bases are TGCGCCAGCAGCTTGTATTCCCCGCTCGGACTAGCGTTGTCGGCCTACGAGCAGTACTTC.

The chain's CDR3 is CAWLGNQPQHF. The CDR3 coding sequence is TGTGCCTGGCTCGGCAATCAGCCCCAGCATTTT. The rearrangement links TRBV30 to TRBJ1-5; no definite D call. The germline V gene encodes CDR1 GTSNPN and CDR2 SVGIG (reference sequence). Deletions cut 5 bases from V and 2 bases from J, with 4 bases between. The CDR3 totals 11 residues.

This clone was observed a few times. The chain uses TRBV6-5 and TRBJ2-5, with TRBD1 matching 9 bases. The end of the DNA fits TRBJ2-7 better, so the J call may be wrong. CDR3 length: 15 residues. Germline V CDR1 and CDR2: MNHEY, SVGAGI. The DNA for the CDR3 is TGTGCCAGCAACCCGGGACAGGGCCTTTCCTACGAGCAGTACTTC. Protein: CASNPGQGLSYEQYF.

This chain connects TRBV7-9 to TRBJ2-7; TRBD1 agrees at 10 bases. The V segment lost 5 bases and the J segment 3 bases; nucleotides outside the gene matches: 16. CDR3 length: 18 amino acids. Germline values: CDR1 SEHNR, CDR2 FQNEAQ (reference sequence). This chain's CDR3 is CASSPSLGGGQGFYEQYF. CDR3 DNA: TGTGCCAGCAGCCCAAGCTTAGGGGGGGGACAGGGGTTCTACGAGCAGTACTTC. Using reference TRBV7-9 and TRBJ2-7 for the parts outside the CDR3, the full variable domain is DTGVSQNPRHKITKRGQNVTFRCDPISEHNRLYWYRQTLGQGPEFLTYFQNEAQLEKSRLLSDRFSAERPKGSFSTLEIQRTEQGDSAMYLCASSPSLGGGQGFYEQYFGPGTRLTVT.